A single sample gave rise to the 30 T cell receptor beta chains below, sequenced in a study of blood T cells in healthy people across ages. It was with a sample-barcoded 5' primer and a J-beta primer mix that a second PCR of roughly 7 to 12 cycles was run. TCRdb fed the 5' RACE reads into MiXCR, producing one record per CDR3 protein. The sample has some 560,000 distinct CDR3 sequences, over 25% seen once. The sample also formed part of further work on T cells of mothers and their children.

Sample: blood. Every receptor here comes from a boy younger than 10 in good health.

The rearrangement uses TRBV12-3 or TRBV12-4 and TRBJ1-4; TRBD1 is a possible D gene (6 bases). This CDR3 region has 13 residues. Trimming took 8 bases from V and 10 from J, leaving 17 bases between them. The DNA for the CDR3 is TGTGCCAGCCATGGGGGGCCGGGAGGAAAACTGTTTTTT. It codes for CASHGGPGGKLFF.

The CDR3 sequence is CASSWGGGTNEKLFF. DNA of the CDR3: TGTGCCAGCAGTTGGGGCGGGGGAACTAATGAAAAACTGTTTTTT. The chain carries TRBV28 and TRBJ1-4; maybe TRBD1 (5 bases). V was clipped by 4 bases and J by 1 base, with 10 bases between them. The CDR3 is made up of 15 amino acids. CDR1 and CDR2 from the germline V gene are MDHEN and SYDVKM. Drawing the rest from reference TRBV28 and TRBJ1-4, the complete variable domain is DVKVTQSSRYLVKRTGEKVFLECVQDMDHENMFWYRQDPGLGLRLIYFSYDVKMKEKGDIPEGYSVSREKKERFSLILESASTNQTSMYLCASSWGGGTNEKLFFGSGTQLSVL.

This clonotype was seen ten or more times. The chain employs TRBV12-3 or TRBV12-4 and TRBJ1-2, with D perhaps TRBD1 (6 bases). Trimming removed 5 bases at V and 2 bases at J, with 15 bases between. The CDR3 runs 15 residues. CDR3 nucleotides: TGTGCCAGCAGTGTCTCCCATCAGGGGAACTATGGCTACACCTTC. Protein sequence: CASSVSHQGNYGYTF.

This clonotype was seen only a few times. This chain uses TRBV7-7 with TRBJ2-5; D remains unclear. The CDR3 consists of 14 residues. Germline lookup yields CDR1 SSHAT and CDR2 FNYEAQ (reference sequence). V lost 2 bases and J 5 bases, leaving 12 bases between the germline ends. The DNA of the CDR3 is TGTGCCAGCAGCTTAAATCTGGGCGGTGAGACCCAGTACTTC. Translation: CASSLNLGGETQYF.

There are a few counts of this clonotype. The V call is TRBV5-5, the J call TRBJ2-5; 9 bases are shared with TRBD2. J lost 5 bases, V lost 4 bases, and 12 bases had no gene match. Germline lookup yields CDR1 SGHKS and CDR2 YYEKEE (reference sequence). This CDR3 region has 16 residues. The CDR3 loop is CASSVSGRPGWETQYF. As DNA, the CDR3 is TGTGCCAGCAGCGTTAGCGGGAGACCGGGTTGGGAGACCCAGTACTTC.

The chain couples TRBV9 to TRBJ2-6, with D hard to call. The CDR3 sequence is 16 residues long. The V gene's germline CDR1 is SGDLS and CDR2 YYNGEE. V dropped 0 bases and J dropped 4 bases, with 11 bases sitting between them. CDR3 DNA: TGTGCCAGCAGCGTAGCTTTGGACCCCGGGGCCAACGTCCTGACTTTC. It translates to CASSVALDPGANVLTF.

This clonotype was seen more than once but under ten times. This chain links TRBV29-1 with TRBJ2-2, with D perhaps matching TRBD2 (5 bases). CDR1 is SQVTM, CDR2 ANQGSEA, per germline. Trimming shortened V by 4 bases and J by 1 base, and 10 bases separated the two germline ends. The CDR3 is 14 amino acids. The CDR3 coding sequence is TGCAGCGTTGGAGGGTTTGGGAACACCGGGGAGCTGTTTTTT. It specifies CSVGGFGNTGELFF.

This clonotype came up many times. This chain connects TRBV11-2 to TRBJ1-2, with D possibly being TRBD1 (6 bases). This CDR3 region has 15 residues. Germline lookup yields CDR1 SGHAT and CDR2 FQNNGV. The V end lost 3 bases, the J end lost 3 bases, and 14 bases lay between the germline ends. CDR3 bases: TGTGCCAGCAGCTTGTCGGACAGCCCCTACTATGGCTACACCTTC. Translated: CASSLSDSPYYGYTF.

A remark on this clonotype: The junction departs from the called germline gene at one end, perhaps through a read error. The rearrangement joins TRBV9 to TRBJ2-6; unclear D gene. The CDR3 is 16 amino acids. Germline V gene lookup returns CDR1 SGDLS and CDR2 YYNGEE. CDR3 DNA: TGTGCCAGCAGCGTAGAGGAGCTCTCTGGGACCAACGTCCTGACTTTC. Encoded protein: CASSVEELSGTNVLTF. Using reference TRBV9 and TRBJ2-6 for the parts outside the CDR3, the full variable domain is DSGVTQTPKHLITATGQRVTLRCSPRSGDLSVYWYQQSLDQGLQFLIQYYNGEERAKGNILERFSAQQFPDLHSELNLSSLELGDSALYFCASSVEELSGTNVLTFGAGSRLTVL.

V is TRBV4-3 and J is TRBJ1-2; the match to TRBD1 covers 8 bases. CDR3 size: 15 residues. Germline V gene lookup returns CDR1 LGHNA and CDR2 YSLEER. Trimming removed 1 base from V and 8 bases from J; junction bases left unmatched: 9. CDR3: CASSQGHRGIEGYTF. CDR3 nucleotides: TGCGCCAGCAGCCAAGGTCACAGGGGGATTGAGGGCTACACCTTC.

The chain uses TRBV11-2 and TRBJ2-7, with 7 bases fitting TRBD1. Germline CDR1 reads SGHAT; CDR2 reads FQNNGV. J lost 5 bases, V lost 1 base, and 8 bases had no gene match. There are 15 residues in the CDR3. CDR3 sequence: CASSLGGGLPNEQYF. In nucleotides, the CDR3 is TGTGCCAGCAGCTTAGGAGGGGGCCTTCCGAACGAGCAGTACTTC.

With regard to this clonotype: One end of the junction does not line up with germline, which may come from a read error. This chain connects TRBV6-6 to TRBJ2-5; no definite D call. The DNA end is more similar to TRBJ2-7, so the J call may be wrong. CDR1 and CDR2 from the germline V gene are MNHNY and SVGAGI (reference sequence). CDR3 length equals 17 residues. The DNA of the CDR3 is TGTGCCAGCAGCCTCCTTAGAGGTGGGGATCCCTCCTCCGAGCAGTACTTC. Protein sequence: CASSLLRGGDPSSEQYF.

This clonotype occurred a few times. V and J are TRBV10-3 and TRBJ2-5; a weak D match, TRBD1 (7 bases). The CDR3 covers 14 residues. Germline V CDR1 and CDR2: ENHRY, SYGVKD. Trimming left V 2 bases short and J 5 bases short, with 12 bases between. In nucleotides, the CDR3 is TGTGCCATCAGTGAGCAACAGGGGAGGGAGACCCAGTACTTC. Protein: CAISEQQGRETQYF.

This clonotype was seen a handful of times. The V call is TRBV15, the J call TRBJ2-6; no firm D call. Germline V gene lookup returns CDR1 LNHNV and CDR2 YYDKDF (reference sequence). Trimming took 5 bases from V and 0 from J, leaving 5 bases between them. CDR3 length equals 14 residues. CDR3 sequence: CATSRGSGANVLTF. CDR3 DNA: TGTGCCACCAGCCGAGGCTCTGGGGCCAACGTCCTGACTTTC.

The V and J genes are TRBV2 and TRBJ2-5, with D perhaps matching TRBD2 (5 bases). The J call is uncertain, as TRBJ2-1 better fits the DNA end. Germline V gene lookup returns CDR1 SNHLY and CDR2 FYNNEI. The CDR3 length is 14 residues. The CDR3 nucleotides are TGTGCCAGCTCCGATACTAGATTGTCCAATGAGCAGTTCTTC. Protein product: CASSDTRLSNEQFF.

CDR3 sequence reads: CASSEQARGYGYTF. The CDR3 nucleotides read TGTGCCAGCAGTGAACAGGCACGGGGCTATGGCTACACCTTC. This sequence joins TRBV6-1 and TRBJ1-2; D gene ambiguous. From germline, CDR1 is MNHNS and CDR2 SASEGT. The CDR3 is made up of 14 amino acids. V was cut by 2 bases and J by 4 bases, with 11 bases left in between.

CDR3 coding DNA: TGTGCCAGCAGGACTCTAGCGTCCGGGGAGCTGTTTTTT. It is translated as CASRTLASGELFF. The chain employs TRBV6-2 or TRBV6-3 and TRBJ2-2, with a tentative D call TRBD2 (6 bases). This CDR3 region has 13 residues. The V gene lost 6 bases and the J gene lost 6 bases, with 11 bases spanning the gap. Germline V gene lookup returns CDR1 MNHEY and CDR2 SVGEGT.

The chain carries TRBV6-1 and TRBJ2-5; 7 positions agree with TRBD1. The J call may be in error: the DNA end matches TRBJ2-1 better. CDR1 and CDR2 (germline): MNHNS, SASEGT. This CDR3 has 14 residues. For the CDR3, the DNA is TGTGCCAGCAGGATAAAGGGGGCTGGAAATGAGCAGTTCTTC. Protein sequence: CASRIKGAGNEQFF.

The V and J genes are TRBV7-2 and TRBJ2-7, with TRBD2 matching 7 bases. V shed 6 bases, J shed 0 bases, and the junction held 8 bases outside the gene matches. The CDR3 loop spans 15 amino acids. Germline CDR1 is SGHTA and CDR2 is FQGNSA. CDR3 loop: CASRLGGGSSYEQYF. Here the CDR3 DNA reads TGTGCCAGCAGACTCGGCGGCGGGAGCTCCTACGAGCAGTACTTC.

This clonotype turned up a few times. The chain joins TRBV6-1 to TRBJ2-1, with a tentative D call TRBD1 (6 bases). Germline CDR1 MNHNS, CDR2 SASEGT. The CDR3 length is 14 residues. V was cut by 2 bases and J by 1 base, with 6 bases left in between. CDR3 in DNA: TGTGCCAGCAGTGAAAGGGGGTCCTACAATGAGCAGTTCTTC. Residues: CASSERGSYNEQFF.

This clonotype was seen only a few times. This chain uses TRBV6-6 with TRBJ2-3; a weak D match, TRBD2 (6 bases). This CDR3 has 16 residues. Germline V gives CDR1 MNHNY, CDR2 SVGAGI (reference sequence). The V end was cut by 0 bases, the J end by 1 base, with 11 bases between. CDR3 DNA sequence: TGTGCCAGCAGTTACTCCGGAGCTAGCGGCACAGATACGCAGTATTTT. This translates into CASSYSGASGTDTQYF.

The V call is TRBV6-2 or TRBV6-3, the J call TRBJ2-1; 11 bases line up with TRBD2. Germline CDR1 is MNHEY and CDR2 is SVGEGT. The CDR3 spans 16 residues. V lost 4 bases, J lost 4 bases, and 6 bases stayed unmatched. The CDR3, as DNA: TGTGCCAGCAGTTCCCCGACTAGCGGGGTGTACAATGAGCAGTTCTTC. Its translation is CASSSPTSGVYNEQFF.

This chain joins TRBV27 and TRBJ2-7; the match to TRBD2 covers 10 bases. Germline CDR1 and CDR2: MNHEY and SMNVEV (reference sequence). The CDR3 length is 13 residues. Trimming at V came to 8 bases and at J to 3 bases, leaving 4 bases not matched to a gene. Here the CDR3 DNA reads TGTGCCAGCGGCGGGACTAGCGTCTACGAGCAGTACTTC. This gives the protein CASGGTSVYEQYF.

The sample holds a few counts of this clonotype. An end of the junction differs from the germline gene, which may be a read error. The rearrangement joins TRBV27 to TRBJ2-5; 8 bases are a match to TRBD2. The CDR3 contains 12 residues. Per the germline V gene, CDR1 is MNHEY and CDR2 is SMNVEV (reference sequence). In nucleotides, the CDR3 is TGTGCCAGCAGTTTTCAAAGCGGGAGTATAACCTTC. Amino acid sequence: CASSFQSGSITF.

J is TRBJ2-7 and V is TRBV6-1; D perhaps matches TRBD2 (6 bases). From germline, CDR1 is MNHNS and CDR2 SASEGT. The CDR3 covers 17 residues. Trimming shortened V by 4 bases and J by 2 bases, and 21 bases separated the two germline ends. The CDR3 sequence: CASSGAIRHPGAYEQYF. As DNA, the CDR3 is TGTGCCAGCAGTGGGGCGATAAGACACCCGGGGGCCTACGAGCAGTACTTC.

This rearrangement joins TRBV6-2 or TRBV6-3 to TRBJ2-7; D may correspond to TRBD1 or TRBD2 (5 bases each). The ends were cut back, 2 bases at V and 0 bases at J, with 17 bases in the middle. The CDR3 sequence is 17 residues long. The germline gives CDR1 MNHEY, CDR2 SVGEGT. CDR3 residues: CASSYRTSGTDSYEQYF. The CDR3 DNA is TGTGCCAGCAGTTACCGAACATCCGGGACGGACTCCTACGAGCAGTACTTC.

The chain recombines TRBV5-1 with TRBJ1-1; possible D gene TRBD1, 5 bases. CDR1 SGHRS and CDR2 YFSETQ come from the germline V gene. V was cut by 7 bases and J by 1 base, with 20 bases left in between. CDR3 length: 16 residues. The CDR3 DNA sequence: TGCGCCAGCTGGACCGGGGACTTCGGGGGGAACACTGAAGCTTTCTTT. This gives the protein CASWTGDFGGNTEAFF. Variable domain in full (rest from reference TRBV5-1 and TRBJ1-1): KAGVTQTPRYLIKTRGQQVTLSCSPISGHRSVSWYQQTPGQGLQFLFEYFSETQRNKGNFPGRFSGRQFSNSRSEMNVSTLELGDSALYLCASWTGDFGGNTEAFFGQGTRLTVV.

V is TRBV24-1 and J is TRBJ2-5; D might be TRBD2 (6 bases). Germline V CDR1 and CDR2: KGHDR, SFDVKD. This CDR3 region has 15 residues. The V and J ends lost 7 bases and 2 bases respectively, with 16 bases between them. CDR3 in DNA: TGTGCCACCAGCTCCCCAGTCGGACTACAAGAGACCCAGTACTTC. Translating gives CATSSPVGLQETQYF.

The chain combines TRBV15 with TRBJ2-1; 14 bases align to TRBD2. CDR1 is LNHNV and CDR2 is YYDKDF in the germline V gene (reference sequence). V lost 1 base to trimming and J lost 0 bases; unmatched junction nucleotides: 5. CDR3 length: 19 amino acids. CDR3 amino acids: CATSRAGTSGSSSYNEQFF. CDR3 DNA: TGTGCCACCAGCAGAGCCGGGACTAGCGGGAGTTCCTCCTACAATGAGCAGTTCTTC.

This clonotype was detected only a few times. The V and J genes are TRBV29-1 and TRBJ1-4, with a possible D match to TRBD1 (6 bases). V was clipped by 7 bases and J by 6 bases, with 15 bases between them. Germline V CDR1 and CDR2: SQVTM, ANQGSEA. The CDR3 spans 13 residues. The CDR3 region has the DNA TGCAGCGCCGGGGGCGGGACCCATGAAAAACTGTTTTTT. Amino acids: CSAGGGTHEKLFF.